This T cell receptor beta chain was captured by sequencing in a study of graft-versus-host responses after intestinal transplantation. Study-level information: Multivisceral, liver-intestinal, or isolated intestinal transplants were given to recipients.

Germline CDR1 is DFQATT and CDR2 is SNEGSKA (reference sequence). The CDR3 is made up of 11 amino acids. The V end was cut by 6 bases, the J end by 8 bases, with 13 bases between. This clone was seen a few times. Method: immunoSEQ multiplex PCR; TCRdb's copy keeps in-frame clones and lacks some. Among 35,000 to 45,000 clones listed, more than 90% were seen once. The genes are TRBV20-1 and TRBJ1-2; D gene unclear. This TCR was sampled from a human patient who received an intestinal transplant, so some T cells may come from the graft donor. The input for sequencing was PBMCs, taken 16 days after intestinal transplant. The CDR3 DNA sequence: TGCAGTGCCATCAAGATTGACGGCTACACCTTC. This sequence encodes CSAIKIDGYTF.